The next 17 T cell receptor beta chains were all read from a single sample in a study of quantifying T cell responses using KT2 cells. Study-level background: TCR alpha and beta constant-region primers primed reverse transcription of RNA.

Each cDNA got a UMI-containing oligo ligated at its 3' end. The first PCR ran approximately 4 cycles with an equimolar RC1.1 and RC1.2 beta primer mix. TCRdb independently ran MiXCR on the UMI-ligation and nested PCR reads; one entry per CDR3 protein. Altogether approximately 60,000 distinct CDR3 sequences are present, 9% to 15% being singletons, with the ten largest covering about 9.5%. The sequenced sample was PBMCs spiked with cells of the T cell clone KT2. These receptors all come from a human donor.

This clonotype was seen only a few times. V usage is TRBV5-6 and J usage is TRBJ2-6, with TRBD1 matching 10 bases. The CDR3 length is 17 residues. J was trimmed by 3 bases and V by 4 bases; bases with no gene match: 7. CDR1 SGHDT and CDR2 YYEEEE come from the germline V gene. For the CDR3, the DNA is TGTGCCAGCAGCGGCACCGGGACAGGGGTTGGGGCCAACGTCCTGACTTTC. Translating it yields CASSGTGTGVGANVLTF.

CDR3 amino acids: CASSLAGTGREETQYF. The CDR3, as DNA: TGTGCCAGCAGCTTAGCGGGAACAGGGAGGGAGGAGACCCAGTACTTC. The chain is built from TRBV7-6 and TRBJ2-5, with D tentatively TRBD2 (7 bases). CDR3 length: 16 residues. V lost 0 bases and J 5 bases, leaving 16 bases between the germline ends. Per the germline V gene, CDR1 is SGHVS and CDR2 is FNYEAQ.

This clonotype was found a few times. The genes are TRBV6-5 and TRBJ2-7, with D tentatively TRBD2 (6 bases). The CDR3 consists of 16 residues. V dropped 4 bases and J dropped 5 bases, with 21 bases sitting between them. CDR1 is MNHEY, CDR2 SVGAGI, per germline. The DNA of the CDR3 is TGTGCCAGCAGTTCCCGGGGGTCAGGGTGGAGCGACGAGCAGTACTTC. Translating it yields CASSSRGSGWSDEQYF.

The rearrangement joins TRBV29-1 to TRBJ1-1; 7 bases agree with TRBD1. The V gene end was trimmed by 6 bases and the J gene end by 4 bases; junction bases not matched to a gene: 5. Germline V CDR1 and CDR2: SQVTM, ANQGSEA. This CDR3 comprises 12 residues. The CDR3 is CSVEDRRTEAFF. The CDR3 DNA follows: TGCAGCGTAGAGGACAGGCGCACTGAAGCTTTCTTT.

In its sample, this clonotype was seen a few times. V usage is TRBV5-1 and J usage is TRBJ2-6; D might be TRBD1 (6 bases). Looked up from germline, CDR1 is SGHRS and CDR2 is YFSETQ. V lost 4 bases, J lost 0 bases, and 17 bases lay in between. The CDR3 totals 18 residues. CDR3 amino acids: CASSTGQPPVSGANVLTF. The CDR3 DNA follows: TGCGCCAGCAGCACCGGACAGCCCCCAGTCTCTGGGGCCAACGTCCTGACTTTC.

This chain uses TRBV12-3 or TRBV12-4 with TRBJ2-3; 8 nucleotides match TRBD2. The CDR3 has 18 amino acids. V gave up 2 bases and J gave up 0 bases; unmatched junction bases: 10. The CDR3 sequence is CASSLYSGVDGSTDTQYF. For the CDR3, the DNA is TGTGCCAGCAGTTTATATAGCGGGGTAGACGGGAGCACAGATACGCAGTATTTT.

This clonotype came up a few times. This rearrangement joins TRBV5-1 to TRBJ1-1; a possible D gene is TRBD1 (5 bases). The CDR3 totals 17 residues. The germline V and J ends were trimmed by 4 bases and 1 base, with 20 bases remaining between them. Germline lookup yields CDR1 SGHRS and CDR2 YFSETQ. The CDR3 region has the DNA TGCGCCAGCAGCCCGAATCCCCCCAGGGCCGGGAACACTGAAGCTTTCTTT. It specifies CASSPNPPRAGNTEAFF.

This clonotype was detected many times. The genes are TRBV11-2 and TRBJ2-7; D gene unclear. The CDR3 spans 15 residues. The V end lost 5 bases, the J end lost 2 bases, and 16 bases lay between the germline ends. CDR1 and CDR2 from the germline V gene are SGHAT and FQNNGV. The chain's CDR3 is CASSTIVRRPYEQYF. The CDR3 DNA reads as TGTGCCAGCAGCACGATTGTCCGGAGACCCTACGAGCAGTACTTC.

This clonotype has only a few counts. The rearrangement uses TRBV20-1 and TRBJ1-4; D not certain. Germline V gene lookup returns CDR1 DFQATT and CDR2 SNEGSKA (reference sequence). This CDR3 has 13 amino acids. Trimming cost V 0 bases and J 7 bases, with 9 bases left between them. The CDR3 loop reads CSARDGSREKLFF. Here the CDR3 DNA reads TGCAGTGCTAGAGATGGGTCGCGTGAAAAACTGTTTTTT.

V and J are TRBV7-3 and TRBJ2-1; TRBD2 matches 7 bases. Germline CDR1 is SGHTA and CDR2 is FQGTGA. The CDR3 is made up of 14 amino acids. Germline trimming cut 6 bases from V and 7 bases from J; bases unmatched to any gene: 9. CDR3 in amino acids: CASSSPGTKNEQFF. The CDR3 DNA is TGTGCCAGCAGTTCCCCCGGGACTAAGAATGAGCAGTTCTTC.

CDR3 nucleotides: TGTGCCAGCAAACTTTTGGGGGAGGGCCGGGGCACAGATACGCAGTATTTT. Translation gives CASKLLGEGRGTDTQYF. The gene calls are TRBV6-5 and TRBJ2-3; TRBD2 matches 7 bases. Losses at the gene ends were 7 bases for V and 1 base for J; bases not matched to a gene: 14. The CDR3 covers 17 residues. Per germline, CDR1 MNHEY and CDR2 SVGAGI.

This clonotype was counted a few times. The V gene is TRBV30, the J gene TRBJ1-2; D is possibly TRBD1 (5 bases). CDR3 size: 11 residues. Germline V gene data show CDR1 as GTSNPN and CDR2 as SVGIG (reference sequence). V shed 7 bases and J shed 4 bases, with 10 bases lying between them. CDR3 amino acids: CALGVSYGYTF. The CDR3 region has the DNA TGTGCCTTAGGGGTATCCTATGGCTACACCTTC. Based on the CDR3 plus reference TRBV30 and TRBJ1-2, the full variable domain is SQTIHQWPATLVQPVGSPLSLECTVEGTSNPNLYWYRQAAGRGLQLLFYSVGIGQISSEVPQNLSASRPQDRQFILSSKKLLLSDSGFYLCALGVSYGYTFGSGTRLTVV.

This clonotype was observed at least ten times. This chain links TRBV20-1 with TRBJ2-2; 12 positions match TRBD2. Trimming at V came to 4 bases and at J to 3 bases, leaving 3 bases not matched to a gene. The CDR3 runs to 15 residues. Germline CDR1 and CDR2: DFQATT and SNEGSKA (reference sequence). In DNA form, the CDR3 reads TGCAGTGCTACAAGGACTAGCGGGGACACCGGGGAGCTGTTTTTT. It codes for CSATRTSGDTGELFF.

The sample holds many counts of this clonotype. This chain joins TRBV11-3 and TRBJ1-2; a weak D match, TRBD1 (5 bases). The V end lost 2 bases, the J end lost 4 bases, and 14 bases lay between the germline ends. The CDR3 is 15 residues long. Germline V gene data show CDR1 as SGHNT and CDR2 as YENEEA. CDR3 in amino acids: CASSLTWGQTYGYTF. The DNA of the CDR3 is TGTGCCAGCAGCTTAACGTGGGGCCAGACCTATGGCTACACCTTC.

This clonotype was counted a few times. This CDR3 reads CSARDRELAGGDLETYEQYF. The CDR3 nucleotides read TGCAGTGCGAGGGACAGAGAACTAGCGGGTGGGGACTTAGAAACCTACGAGCAGTACTTC. The chain recombines TRBV20-1 with TRBJ2-7; 9 nucleotides align to TRBD2. With V trimmed by 6 bases and J by 2 bases, 26 bases remained unmatched. The CDR3 runs 20 residues. Looked up from germline, CDR1 is DFQATT and CDR2 is SNEGSKA (reference sequence).

The sample holds a few counts of this clonotype. This rearrangement joins TRBV20-1 to TRBJ2-3; D call uncertain. In germline, CDR1 is DFQATT, CDR2 SNEGSKA (reference sequence). The CDR3 is 16 residues long. Trimming cost V 3 bases and J 2 bases, with 18 bases left between them. The CDR3 here is CSASLLGPPNTDTQYF. Here the CDR3 DNA reads TGCAGTGCTAGCCTCCTAGGTCCTCCGAACACAGATACGCAGTATTTT.

Concerning this clonotype: A read error may produce the germline difference seen at one junction end. The chain couples TRBV12-3 or TRBV12-4 to TRBJ1-2; perhaps TRBD1 as D (6 bases). The CDR3 loop spans 14 amino acids. CDR3 DNA: TGTGCCAGCAGTTTAGGGGGGCAGGGCTATGGCTACAACTTC. The encoded protein is CASSLGGQGYGYNF.